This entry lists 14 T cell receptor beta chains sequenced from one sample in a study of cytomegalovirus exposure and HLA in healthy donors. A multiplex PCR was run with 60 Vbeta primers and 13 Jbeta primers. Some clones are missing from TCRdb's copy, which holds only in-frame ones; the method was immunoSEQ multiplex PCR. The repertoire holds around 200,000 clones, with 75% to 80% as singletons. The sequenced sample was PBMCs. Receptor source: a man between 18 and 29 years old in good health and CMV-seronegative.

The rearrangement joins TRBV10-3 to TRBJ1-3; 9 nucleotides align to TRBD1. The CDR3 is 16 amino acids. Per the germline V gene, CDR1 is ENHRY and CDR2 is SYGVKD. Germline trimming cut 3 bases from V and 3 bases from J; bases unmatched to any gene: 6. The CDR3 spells CAISDRQGVLGNTIYF. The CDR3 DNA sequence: TGTGCCATCAGTGACAGACAGGGGGTTCTTGGAAACACCATATATTTT.

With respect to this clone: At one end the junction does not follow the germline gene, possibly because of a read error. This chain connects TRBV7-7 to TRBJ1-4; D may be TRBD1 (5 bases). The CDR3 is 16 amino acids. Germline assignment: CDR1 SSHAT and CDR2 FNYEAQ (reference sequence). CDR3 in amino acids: CASSPGLTGRNEKLFF. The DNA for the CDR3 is TGTGCTAGCAGCCCCGGATTAACAGGACGGAATGAAAAACTGTTTTTT.

CDR3 in amino acids: CAWSRGTGIYGYTF. The CDR3 DNA reads TGTGCCTGGAGTCGCGGGACAGGGATCTATGGCTACACCTTC. The gene calls are TRBV30 and TRBJ1-2, with 9 bases that match TRBD1. The junction had 5 bases not matched to a gene; V was cut back by 2 bases and J by 4 bases. The length of the CDR3 is 14 residues. Germline V gene lookup returns CDR1 GTSNPN and CDR2 SVGIG (reference sequence).

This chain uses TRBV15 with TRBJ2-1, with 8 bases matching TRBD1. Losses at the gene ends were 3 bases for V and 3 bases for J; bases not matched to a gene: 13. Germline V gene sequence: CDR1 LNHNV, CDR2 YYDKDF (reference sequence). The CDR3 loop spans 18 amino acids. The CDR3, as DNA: TGTGCCACCAGCAGTCTCCGCCGGGACAGGTCCCTCTACAATGAGCAGTTCTTC. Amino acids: CATSSLRRDRSLYNEQFF.

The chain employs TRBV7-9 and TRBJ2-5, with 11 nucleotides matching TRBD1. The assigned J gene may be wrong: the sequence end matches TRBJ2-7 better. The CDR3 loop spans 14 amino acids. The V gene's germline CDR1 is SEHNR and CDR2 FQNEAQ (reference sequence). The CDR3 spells CASSSGQGVYEQYF. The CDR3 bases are TGTGCCAGCAGCTCGGGACAGGGGGTCTACGAGCAGTACTTC.

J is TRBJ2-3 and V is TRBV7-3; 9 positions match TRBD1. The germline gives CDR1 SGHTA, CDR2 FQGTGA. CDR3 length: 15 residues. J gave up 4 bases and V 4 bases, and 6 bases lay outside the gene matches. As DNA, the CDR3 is TGTGCCAGCAGCTCCCCGGGACAGGGATCAGATACGCAGTATTTT. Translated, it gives CASSSPGQGSDTQYF.

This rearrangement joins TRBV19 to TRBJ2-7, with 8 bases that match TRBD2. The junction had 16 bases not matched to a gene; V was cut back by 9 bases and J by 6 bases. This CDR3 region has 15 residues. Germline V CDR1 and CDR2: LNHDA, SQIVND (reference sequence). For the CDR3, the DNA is TGTGCCAGCTCAGATCAGGCGGGGGGCCTCCTCGAGCAGTACTTC. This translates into CASSDQAGGLLEQYF. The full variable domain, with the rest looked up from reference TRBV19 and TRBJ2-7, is DGGITQSPKYLFRKEGQNVTLSCEQNLNHDAMYWYRQDPGQGLRLIYYSQIVNDFQKGDIAEGYSVSREKKESFPLTVTSAQKNPTAFYLCASSDQAGGLLEQYFGPGTRLTVT.

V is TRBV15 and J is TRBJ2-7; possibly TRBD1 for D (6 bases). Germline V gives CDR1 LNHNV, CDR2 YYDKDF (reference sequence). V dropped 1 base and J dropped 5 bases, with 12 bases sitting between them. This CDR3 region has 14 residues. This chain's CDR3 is CATSRATGPNEQYF. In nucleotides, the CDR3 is TGTGCCACCAGCAGAGCAACAGGGCCGAACGAGCAGTACTTC.

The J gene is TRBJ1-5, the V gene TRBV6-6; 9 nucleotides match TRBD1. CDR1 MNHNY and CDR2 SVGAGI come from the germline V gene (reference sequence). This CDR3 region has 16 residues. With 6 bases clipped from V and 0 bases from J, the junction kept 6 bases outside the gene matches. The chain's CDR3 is CASSYGTGNSNQPQHF. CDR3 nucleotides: TGTGCCAGCAGCTACGGGACAGGGAATAGCAATCAGCCCCAGCATTTT.

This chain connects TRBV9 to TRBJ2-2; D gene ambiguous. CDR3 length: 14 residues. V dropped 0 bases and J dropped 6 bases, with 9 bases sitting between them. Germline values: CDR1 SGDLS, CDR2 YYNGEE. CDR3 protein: CASSVEHSPGELFF. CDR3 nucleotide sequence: TGTGCCAGCAGCGTAGAACACAGCCCCGGGGAGCTGTTTTTT. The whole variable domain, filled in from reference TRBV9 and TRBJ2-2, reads DSGVTQTPKHLITATGQRVTLRCSPRSGDLSVYWYQQSLDQGLQFLIQYYNGEERAKGNILERFSAQQFPDLHSELNLSSLELGDSALYFCASSVEHSPGELFFGEGSRLTVL.

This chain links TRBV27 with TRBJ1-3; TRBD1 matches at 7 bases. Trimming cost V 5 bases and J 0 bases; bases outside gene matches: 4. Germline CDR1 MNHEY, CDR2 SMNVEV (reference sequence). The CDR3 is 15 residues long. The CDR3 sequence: CASSPGQSSGNTIYF. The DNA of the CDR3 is TGTGCCAGCAGTCCGGGACAGAGCTCTGGAAACACCATATATTTT.

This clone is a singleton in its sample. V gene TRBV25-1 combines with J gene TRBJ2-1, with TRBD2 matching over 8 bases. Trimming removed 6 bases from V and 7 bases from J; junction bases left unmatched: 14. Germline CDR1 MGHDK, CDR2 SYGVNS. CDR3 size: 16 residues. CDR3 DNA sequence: TGTGCCAGCAGGGCGCGGGGGGCGCTTGGTCGGAATGAGCAGTTCTTC. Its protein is CASRARGALGRNEQFF.

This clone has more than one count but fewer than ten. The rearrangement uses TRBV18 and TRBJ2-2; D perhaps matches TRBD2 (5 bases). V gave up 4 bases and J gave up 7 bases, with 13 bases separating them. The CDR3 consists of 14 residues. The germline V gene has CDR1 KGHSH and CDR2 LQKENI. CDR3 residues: CASSQDSLGGELFF. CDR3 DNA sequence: TGTGCCAGCTCACAGGACTCTCTCGGCGGGGAGCTGTTTTTT. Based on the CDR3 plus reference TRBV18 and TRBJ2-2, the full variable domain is NAGVMQNPRHLVRRRGQEARLRCSPMKGHSHVYWYRQLPEEGLKFMVYLQKENIIDESGMPKERFSAEFPKEGPSILRIQQVVRGDSAAYFCASSQDSLGGELFFGEGSRLTVL.

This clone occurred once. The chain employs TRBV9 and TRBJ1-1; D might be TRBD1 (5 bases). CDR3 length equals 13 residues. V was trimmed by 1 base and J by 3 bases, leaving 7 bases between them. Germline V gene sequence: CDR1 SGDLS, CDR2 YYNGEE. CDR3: CASSVKGYTEAFF. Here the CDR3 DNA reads TGTGCCAGCAGCGTAAAGGGGTACACTGAAGCTTTCTTT.